The clone carrying this TCR beta chain was seen a few times. These data originate in a study of T-cell reconstitution after alpha-beta-depleted transplantation in children. Using unique molecular identifiers, the investigators prepared the TCRbeta library. From the PCR reads, TCRdb called clonotypes with MiXCR, one entry per CDR3 protein. The table has over 200,000 distinct CDR3 sequences, roughly 9% seen once. Trimming took 7 bases from V and 4 from J, leaving 16 bases between them. The CDR3 spans 14 residues. Per the germline V gene, CDR1 is SNHLY and CDR2 is FYNNEI. The receptor was isolated from a human donor who donated a stem cell graft to a child with acute lymphoblastic leukemia. Sample: PBMCs from the stem cell graft donor, taken from the stem cell graft. The rearrangement uses TRBV2 and TRBJ1-2; weak D call: TRBD1 (6 bases). The CDR3 region has the DNA TGTGCCAGCACCCACAGGGCCCCAGTCTATGGCTACACCTTC. Protein: CASTHRAPVYGYTF.